This T cell receptor (beta chain) originates from a study of T cell responses to AZD1222 COVID-19 vaccine. General study points: White British people made up most donors, females outnumbered males, and clonal diversity was possibly underestimated. Scientists sampled the repertoires only once the peak T cell response had passed. Spike-specific TCR breadth and depth rose after two AZD1222 doses.

V lost 0 bases to trimming and J lost 4 bases, with 4 bases between them. The CDR3 covers 13 residues. Germline lookup yields CDR1 LGHNA and CDR2 YNFKEQ. This clone occurred a few times. The antigen is not known. Some clones are missing from TCRdb's copy, which holds only in-frame ones; the method was immunoSEQ multiplex PCR. The repertoire has about 110,000 clones, approximately 90% of them found once; the top ten carry 5% to 5.5%. The receptor was isolated from an adult in good health. V is TRBV4-2 and J is TRBJ1-3; D is unresolved. This specimen was peripheral blood, taken on day 0 of AZD1222 vaccination. The CDR3 loop is CASSQDLGNTIYF. In DNA form, the CDR3 reads TGTGCCAGCAGCCAAGATCTGGGAAACACCATATATTTT.